A few counts support the clone carrying this T cell receptor (beta chain). Its antigen remains unidentified. The data were obtained in a study of response to subunit inactivated influenza vaccine. Findings and caveats of the study: The authors proposed limited new T cell recruitment per seasonal influenza vaccination.

TCRdb processed the RT-PCR reads anew with MiXCR; each CDR3 protein has one entry. This sample has 630,000 or so distinct CDR3 sequences, with about 15% found just once. The V end was cut by 4 bases, the J end by 1 base, with 14 bases between. This CDR3 contains 15 residues. The germline V gene has CDR1 SGHRS and CDR2 YFSETQ. The chain joins TRBV5-1 to TRBJ1-1; tentative D call: TRBD1 (5 bases). The input for sequencing was PBMCs from blood, taken about 13 days after vaccination. This TCR was recovered from a man aged 50-60 years who received an inactivated influenza vaccine. For the CDR3, the DNA is TGCGCCAGCAGCCGAGGGCAGGGCGGGAACACTGAAGCTTTCTTT. Translation gives CASSRGQGGNTEAFF.